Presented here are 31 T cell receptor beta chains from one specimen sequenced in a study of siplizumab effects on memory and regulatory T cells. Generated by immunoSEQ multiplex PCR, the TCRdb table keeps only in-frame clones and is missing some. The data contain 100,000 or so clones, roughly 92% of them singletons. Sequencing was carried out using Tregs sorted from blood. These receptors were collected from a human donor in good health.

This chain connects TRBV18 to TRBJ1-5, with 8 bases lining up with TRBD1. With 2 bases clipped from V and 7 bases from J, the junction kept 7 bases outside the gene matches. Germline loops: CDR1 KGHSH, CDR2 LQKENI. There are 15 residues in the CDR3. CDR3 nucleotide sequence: TGTGCCAGCTCACCATTCATGGACAGGGAACAGCCCCAGCATTTT. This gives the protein CASSPFMDREQPQHF.

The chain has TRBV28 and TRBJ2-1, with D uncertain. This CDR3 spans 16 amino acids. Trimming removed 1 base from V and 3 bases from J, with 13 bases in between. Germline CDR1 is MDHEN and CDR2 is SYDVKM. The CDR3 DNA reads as TGTGCCAGCAGTTTATCCGGAACAACATTCTACAATGAGCAGTTCTTC. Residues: CASSLSGTTFYNEQFF.

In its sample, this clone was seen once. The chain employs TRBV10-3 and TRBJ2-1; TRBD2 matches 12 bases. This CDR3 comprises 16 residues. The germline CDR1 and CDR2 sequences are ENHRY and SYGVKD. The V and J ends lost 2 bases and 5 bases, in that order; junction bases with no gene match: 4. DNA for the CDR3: TGTGCCATCAGTGAGCAGACTAGCGGGAGAGACAATGAGCAGTTCTTC. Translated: CAISEQTSGRDNEQFF.

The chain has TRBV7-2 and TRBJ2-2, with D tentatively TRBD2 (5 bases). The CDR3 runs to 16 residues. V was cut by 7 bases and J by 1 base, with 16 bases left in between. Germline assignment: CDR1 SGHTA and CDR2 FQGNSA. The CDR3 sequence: CASTTTSSVNTGELFF. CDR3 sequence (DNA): TGTGCCAGCACCACGACAAGTAGCGTGAACACCGGGGAGCTGTTTTTT.

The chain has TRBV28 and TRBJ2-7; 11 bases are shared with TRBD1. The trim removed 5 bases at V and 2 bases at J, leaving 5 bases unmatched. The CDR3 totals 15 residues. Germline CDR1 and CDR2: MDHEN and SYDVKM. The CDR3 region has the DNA TGTGCCAGCAGTATCTCGGGACAGGGGGCCTACGAGCAGTACTTC. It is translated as CASSISGQGAYEQYF.

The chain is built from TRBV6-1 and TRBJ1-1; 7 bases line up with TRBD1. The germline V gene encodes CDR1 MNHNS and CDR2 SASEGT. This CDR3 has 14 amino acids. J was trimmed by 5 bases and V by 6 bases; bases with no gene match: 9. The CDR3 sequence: CASSLTGFRTEAFF. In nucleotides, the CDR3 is TGTGCCAGCAGCTTGACAGGGTTCCGTACTGAAGCTTTCTTT.

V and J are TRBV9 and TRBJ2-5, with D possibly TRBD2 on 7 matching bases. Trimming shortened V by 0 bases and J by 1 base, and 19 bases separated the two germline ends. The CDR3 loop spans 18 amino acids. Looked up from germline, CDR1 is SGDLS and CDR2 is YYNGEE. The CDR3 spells CASSVVGLGGPTQETQYF. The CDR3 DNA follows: TGTGCCAGCAGCGTAGTCGGGTTGGGGGGGCCGACCCAAGAGACCCAGTACTTC.

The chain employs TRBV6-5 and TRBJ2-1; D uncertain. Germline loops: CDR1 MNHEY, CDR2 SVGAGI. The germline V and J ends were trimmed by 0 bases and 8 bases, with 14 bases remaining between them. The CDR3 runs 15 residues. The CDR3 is CASSYSLTAVHEQFF. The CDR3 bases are TGTGCCAGCAGTTACTCTTTAACGGCCGTCCATGAGCAGTTCTTC.

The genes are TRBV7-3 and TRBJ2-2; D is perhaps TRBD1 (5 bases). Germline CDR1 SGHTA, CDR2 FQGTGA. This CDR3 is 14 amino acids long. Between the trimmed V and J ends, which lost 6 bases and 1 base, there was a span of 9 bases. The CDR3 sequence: CASRPTGNTGELFF. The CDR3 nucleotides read TGTGCCAGCAGACCCACAGGGAACACCGGGGAGCTGTTTTTT.

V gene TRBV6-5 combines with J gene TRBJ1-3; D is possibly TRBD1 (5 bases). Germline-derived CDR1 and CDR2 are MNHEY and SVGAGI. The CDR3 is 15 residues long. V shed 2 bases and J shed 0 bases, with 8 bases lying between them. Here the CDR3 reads CASSYAGTSGNTIYF. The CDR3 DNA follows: TGTGCCAGCAGTTACGCCGGGACCTCTGGAAACACCATATATTTT.

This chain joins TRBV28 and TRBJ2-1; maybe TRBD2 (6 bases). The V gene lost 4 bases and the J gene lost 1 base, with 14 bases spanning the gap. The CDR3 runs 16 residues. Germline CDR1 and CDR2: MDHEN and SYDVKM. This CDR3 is CASSSLLARSYNEQFF. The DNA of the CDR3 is TGTGCCAGCAGTTCCCTCCTAGCGCGGTCCTACAATGAGCAGTTCTTC.

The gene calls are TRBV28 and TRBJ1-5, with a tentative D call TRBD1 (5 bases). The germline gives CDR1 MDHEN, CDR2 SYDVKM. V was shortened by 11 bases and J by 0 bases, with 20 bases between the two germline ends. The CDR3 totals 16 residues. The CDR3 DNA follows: TGTGCCGGCTCCGGGACGACCCCCTCTAGCAATCAGCCCCAGCATTTT. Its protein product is CAGSGTTPSSNQPQHF.

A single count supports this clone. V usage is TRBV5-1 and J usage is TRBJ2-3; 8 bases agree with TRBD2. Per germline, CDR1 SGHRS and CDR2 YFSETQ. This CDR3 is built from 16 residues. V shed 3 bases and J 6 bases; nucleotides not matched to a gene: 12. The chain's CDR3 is CASSSSGTRLLDTQYF. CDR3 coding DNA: TGCGCCAGCAGCTCTTCCGGGACTAGATTGCTCGATACGCAGTATTTT. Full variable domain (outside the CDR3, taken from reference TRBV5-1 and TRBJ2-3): KAGVTQTPRYLIKTRGQQVTLSCSPISGHRSVSWYQQTPGQGLQFLFEYFSETQRNKGNFPGRFSGRQFSNSRSEMNVSTLELGDSALYLCASSSSGTRLLDTQYFGPGTRLTVL.

CDR3 sequence reads: CASSQGGGTSGNTIYF. In nucleotides, the CDR3 is TGCGCCAGCAGCCAAGGGGGGGGGACATCTGGAAACACCATATATTTT. This chain uses TRBV4-1 with TRBJ1-3, with a weak D call TRBD1 (6 bases). The CDR3 runs 16 residues. Germline V gene lookup returns CDR1 MGHRA and CDR2 YSYEKL. V lost 1 base and J lost 1, with 11 bases in between.

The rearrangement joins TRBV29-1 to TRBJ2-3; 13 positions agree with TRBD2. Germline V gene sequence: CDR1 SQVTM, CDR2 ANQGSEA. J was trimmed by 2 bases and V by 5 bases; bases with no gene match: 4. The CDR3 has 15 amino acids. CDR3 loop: CSVSGTSGNTDTQYF. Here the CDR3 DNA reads TGCAGCGTTTCTGGGACTAGCGGGAACACAGATACGCAGTATTTT.

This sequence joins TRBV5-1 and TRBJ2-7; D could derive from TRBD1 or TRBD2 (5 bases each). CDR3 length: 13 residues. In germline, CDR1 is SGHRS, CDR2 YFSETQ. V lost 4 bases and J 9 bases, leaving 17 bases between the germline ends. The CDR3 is CASSVGTGLVQYF. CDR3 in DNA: TGCGCCAGCAGCGTCGGGACGGGTCTCGTGCAGTACTTC.

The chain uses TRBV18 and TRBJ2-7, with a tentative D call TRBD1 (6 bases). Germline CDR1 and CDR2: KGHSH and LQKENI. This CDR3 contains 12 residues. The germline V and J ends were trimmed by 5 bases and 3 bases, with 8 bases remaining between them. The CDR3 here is CASSSQGYEQYF. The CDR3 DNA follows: TGTGCCAGCTCATCACAGGGCTACGAGCAGTACTTC.

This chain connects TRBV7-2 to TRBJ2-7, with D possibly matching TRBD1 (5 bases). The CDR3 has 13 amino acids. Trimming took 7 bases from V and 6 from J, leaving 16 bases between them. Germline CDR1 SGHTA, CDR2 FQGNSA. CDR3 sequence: CASTQGLTGEQYF. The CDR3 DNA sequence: TGTGCCAGCACCCAGGGATTAACGGGCGAGCAGTACTTC.

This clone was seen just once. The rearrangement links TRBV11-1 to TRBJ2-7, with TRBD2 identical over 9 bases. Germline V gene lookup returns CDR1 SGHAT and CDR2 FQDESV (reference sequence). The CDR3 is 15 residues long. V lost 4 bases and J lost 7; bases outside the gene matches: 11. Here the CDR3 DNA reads TGTGCCAGCAGCTGGGGACTAGCCGGTCTTGAGGAGCAGTACTTC. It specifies CASSWGLAGLEEQYF.

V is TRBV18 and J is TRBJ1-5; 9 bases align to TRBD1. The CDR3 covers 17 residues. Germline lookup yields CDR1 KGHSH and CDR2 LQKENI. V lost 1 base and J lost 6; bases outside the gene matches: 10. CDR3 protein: CASSPLGTGGRSQPQHF. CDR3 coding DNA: TGTGCCAGCTCACCACTTGGTACAGGGGGCAGGAGTCAGCCCCAGCATTTT.

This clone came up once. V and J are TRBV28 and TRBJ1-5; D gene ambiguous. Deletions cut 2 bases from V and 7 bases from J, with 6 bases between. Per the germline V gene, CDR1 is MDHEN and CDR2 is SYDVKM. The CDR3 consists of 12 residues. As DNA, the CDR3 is TGTGCCAGCAGTTTAATCCGACAGCCCCAGCATTTT. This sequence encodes CASSLIRQPQHF.

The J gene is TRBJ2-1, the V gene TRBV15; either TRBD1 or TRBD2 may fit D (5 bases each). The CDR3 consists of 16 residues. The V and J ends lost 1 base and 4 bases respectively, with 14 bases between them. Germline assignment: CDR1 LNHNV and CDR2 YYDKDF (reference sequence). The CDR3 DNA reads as TGTGCCACCAGCAGAGGAGGGAAGAGGGGTTACAATGAGCAGTTCTTC. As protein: CATSRGGKRGYNEQFF.

The chain's CDR3 is CASSLVGRNEKLFF. DNA for the CDR3: TGTGCCAGCAGCTTAGTAGGAAGGAATGAAAAACTGTTTTTT. This chain connects TRBV7-6 to TRBJ1-4; D is unresolved. The CDR3 is 14 amino acids. Trimming stripped 1 base from V and 5 bases from J, with 8 bases between. The germline V gene has CDR1 SGHVS and CDR2 FNYEAQ.

CDR3 coding DNA: TGTGCCAGCAGTTTTCCTAGCGGAGCACCCTACAATGAGCAGTTCTTC. Its translation is CASSFPSGAPYNEQFF. The V call is TRBV27, the J call TRBJ2-1; 7 bases align to TRBD2. The CDR3 is 16 residues long. With V trimmed by 3 bases and J by 2 bases, 7 bases remained unmatched. The germline gives CDR1 MNHEY, CDR2 SMNVEV (reference sequence).

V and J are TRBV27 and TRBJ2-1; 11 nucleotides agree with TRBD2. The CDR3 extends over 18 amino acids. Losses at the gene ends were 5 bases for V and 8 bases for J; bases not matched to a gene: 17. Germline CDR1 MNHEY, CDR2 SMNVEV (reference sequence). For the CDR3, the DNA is TGTGCCAGCAGTCCATTAAAGGGTACTAGCGGGAGATTCGATGAGCAGTTCTTC. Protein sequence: CASSPLKGTSGRFDEQFF.

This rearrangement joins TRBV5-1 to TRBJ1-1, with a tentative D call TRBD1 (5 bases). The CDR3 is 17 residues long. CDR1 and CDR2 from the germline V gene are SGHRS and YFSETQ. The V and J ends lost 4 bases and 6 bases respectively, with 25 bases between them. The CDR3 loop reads CASSTARGVGGSAEAFF. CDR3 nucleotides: TGCGCCAGCAGCACAGCGCGAGGAGTTGGGGGTAGCGCTGAAGCTTTCTTT.

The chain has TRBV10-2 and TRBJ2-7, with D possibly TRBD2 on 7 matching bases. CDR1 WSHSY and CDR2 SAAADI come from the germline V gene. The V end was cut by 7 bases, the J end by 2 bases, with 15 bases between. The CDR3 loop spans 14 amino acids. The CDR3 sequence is CASKEGGGPYEQYF. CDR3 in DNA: TGCGCCAGCAAAGAGGGCGGGGGCCCCTACGAGCAGTACTTC.

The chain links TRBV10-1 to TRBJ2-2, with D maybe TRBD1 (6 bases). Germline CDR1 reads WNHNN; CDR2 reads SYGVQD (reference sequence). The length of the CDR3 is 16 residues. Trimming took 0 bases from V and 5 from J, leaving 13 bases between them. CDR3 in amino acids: CASSESVGARTGELFF. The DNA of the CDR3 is TGCGCCAGCAGTGAGTCCGTGGGGGCGCGGACCGGGGAGCTGTTTTTT.

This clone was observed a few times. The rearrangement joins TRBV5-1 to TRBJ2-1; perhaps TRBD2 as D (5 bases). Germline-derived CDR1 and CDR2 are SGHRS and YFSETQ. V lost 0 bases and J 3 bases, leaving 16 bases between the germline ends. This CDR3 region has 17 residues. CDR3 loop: CASSLVMRAGNYNEQFF. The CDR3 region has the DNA TGCGCCAGCAGCTTGGTGATGAGGGCGGGTAACTACAATGAGCAGTTCTTC. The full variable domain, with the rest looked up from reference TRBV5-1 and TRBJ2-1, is KAGVTQTPRYLIKTRGQQVTLSCSPISGHRSVSWYQQTPGQGLQFLFEYFSETQRNKGNFPGRFSGRQFSNSRSEMNVSTLELGDSALYLCASSLVMRAGNYNEQFFGPGTRLTVL.

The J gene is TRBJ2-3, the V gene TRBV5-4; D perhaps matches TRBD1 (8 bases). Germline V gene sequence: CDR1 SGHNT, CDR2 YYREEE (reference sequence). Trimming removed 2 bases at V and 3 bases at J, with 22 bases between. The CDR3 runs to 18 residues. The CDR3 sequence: CASSFKRTGRAGTDTQYF. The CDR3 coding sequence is TGTGCCAGCAGCTTTAAGAGGACAGGGAGGGCGGGAACAGATACGCAGTATTTT.

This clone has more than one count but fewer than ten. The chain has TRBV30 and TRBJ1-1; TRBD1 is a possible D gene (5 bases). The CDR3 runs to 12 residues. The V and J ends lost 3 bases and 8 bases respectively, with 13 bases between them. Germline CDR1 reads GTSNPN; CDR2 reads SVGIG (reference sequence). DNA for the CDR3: TGTGCCTGGAGGCACAGGATAGGGGAAGCTTTCTTT. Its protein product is CAWRHRIGEAFF. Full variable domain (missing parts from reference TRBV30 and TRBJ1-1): SQTIHQWPATLVQPVGSPLSLECTVEGTSNPNLYWYRQAAGRGLQLLFYSVGIGQISSEVPQNLSASRPQDRQFILSSKKLLLSDSGFYLCAWRHRIGEAFFGQGTRLTVV.